One and the same sample provided the 29 T cell receptor beta chains below, sequenced in a study of T cells in Graves' hyperthyroidism and ophthalmopathy. The source material, RNA transcripts, was used to amplify TCR beta CDR3 regions. TCR CDR3 underwent first-round RT-PCR with the HTBI primer set. MiXCR was run by TCRdb on the multiplex PCR reads, yielding one entry per CDR3 protein. The table includes around 660,000 distinct CDR3 sequences, 45% detected once. The sequenced material came from peripheral blood or thyroid tissue (not recorded which). The receptors originated from an adult man with Graves' disease, either hyperthyroidism or ophthalmopathy (not recorded which).

The chain links TRBV10-3 to TRBJ1-1; D gene uncertain. V was shortened by 7 bases and J by 2 bases, with 11 bases between the two germline ends. CDR3 length equals 13 residues. The germline CDR1 and CDR2 sequences are ENHRY and SYGVKD. Here the CDR3 reads CAIIADGNTEAFF. The CDR3 DNA reads TGTGCCATCATAGCGGACGGAAACACTGAAGCTTTCTTT.

The chain recombines TRBV7-3 with TRBJ2-2; 7 bases match TRBD1. With V trimmed by 5 bases and J by 2 bases, 11 bases remained unmatched. The germline gives CDR1 SGHTA, CDR2 FQGTGA. The CDR3 loop spans 17 amino acids. In DNA form, the CDR3 reads TGTGCCAGCAGCCCCTCAACCGGGACAGATAACACCGGGGAGCTGTTTTTT. As protein: CASSPSTGTDNTGELFF. Supplemented by reference TRBV7-3 and TRBJ2-2, the full variable domain reads GAGVSQTPSNKVTEKGKYVELRCDPISGHTALYWYRQSLGQGPEFLIYFQGTGAADDSGLPNDRFFAVRPEGSVSTLKIQRTERGDSAVYLCASSPSTGTDNTGELFFGEGSRLTVL.

This clonotype was picked up one time. The gene calls are TRBV2 and TRBJ1-2, with D perhaps TRBD1 (6 bases). The CDR3 covers 16 residues. Trimming removed 4 bases at V and 0 bases at J, with 15 bases between. CDR1 is SNHLY and CDR2 is FYNNEI in the germline V gene. For the CDR3, the DNA is TGTGCCAGCAGTGGAGTCGGGGGGCGCACTAACTATGGCTACACCTTC. Amino acids: CASSGVGGRTNYGYTF.

This clonotype was counted once. The V gene is TRBV2, the J gene TRBJ1-1; 8 bases match TRBD1. From germline, CDR1 is SNHLY and CDR2 FYNNEI. The CDR3 loop spans 17 amino acids. J gave up 3 bases and V 3 bases, and 12 bases lay outside the gene matches. The CDR3 DNA sequence: TGTGCCAGCAGTGACGGGGCCAACCAGGGGGCATACACTGAAGCTTTCTTT. Residues: CASSDGANQGAYTEAFF. Using reference TRBV2 and TRBJ1-1 for the parts outside the CDR3, the full variable domain is EPEVTQTPSHQVTQMGQEVILRCVPISNHLYFYWYRQILGQKVEFLVSFYNNEISEKSEIFDDQFSVERPDGSNFTLKIRSTKLEDSAMYFCASSDGANQGAYTEAFFGQGTRLTVV.

The chain employs TRBV7-9 and TRBJ1-4, with 8 bases aligning to TRBD1. The germline CDR1 and CDR2 sequences are SEHNR and FQNEAQ (reference sequence). The V segment lost 4 bases and the J segment 2 bases; nucleotides outside the gene matches: 12. The CDR3 loop spans 18 amino acids. CDR3 loop: CASSSGQGNQKTNEKLFF. The DNA for the CDR3 is TGTGCCAGCAGCTCAGGACAGGGAAATCAAAAGACTAATGAAAAACTGTTTTTT.

The chain couples TRBV9 to TRBJ2-7; a possible D gene is TRBD2 (5 bases). CDR3 length: 13 amino acids. Germline CDR1 reads SGDLS; CDR2 reads YYNGEE. The V end was cut by 0 bases, the J end by 5 bases, with 9 bases between. The CDR3 here is CASSVAGIDEQYF. Written as DNA, the CDR3 is TGTGCCAGCAGCGTAGCGGGGATCGACGAGCAGTACTTC.

As to this clonotype: A much larger clone lies a single base off, so this may be a read error. The rearrangement joins TRBV7-9 to TRBJ2-7; possibly TRBD1 for D (6 bases). CDR3 length: 14 amino acids. CDR1 and CDR2 from the germline V gene are SEHNR and FQNEAQ (reference sequence). Trimming pared 5 bases from V and 3 bases from J, leaving 14 bases between. The CDR3 here is CASSQPGHIYEQYF. CDR3 coding DNA: TGTGCCAGCAGCCAGCCGGGACACATCTACGAGCAGTACTTC.

The chain is built from TRBV12-3 or TRBV12-4 and TRBJ1-1, with 8 bases matching TRBD1. The V segment lost 4 bases and the J segment 2 bases; nucleotides outside the gene matches: 9. The CDR3 contains 16 residues. CDR3 in DNA: TGTGCCAGCAGTTCGCAGGGGGCTGCGAGAAACACTGAAGCTTTCTTT. Amino acid sequence: CASSSQGAARNTEAFF.

A remark on this clonotype: The conserved closing phenylalanine or tryptophan is absent in this CDR3, likely reflecting a read error. The gene calls are TRBV10-3 and TRBJ1-5; unclear D gene. The germline CDR1 and CDR2 sequences are ENHRY and SYGVKD. V lost 2 bases and J lost 5, with 4 bases in between. This CDR3 has 12 residues. The CDR3 nucleotides read TGTGCCATCAGTGAGGGGGATCAGCCCCAGCATCTT. Translated, it gives CAISEGDQPQHL.

J is TRBJ2-2 and V is TRBV19; 11 bases are a match to TRBD2. J was trimmed by 3 bases and V by 7 bases; bases with no gene match: 1. CDR3 length: 14 residues. CDR1 LNHDA and CDR2 SQIVND come from the germline V gene (reference sequence). The CDR3 nucleotides are TGTGCCAGTAAACTAGCGGGGGACACCGGGGAGCTGTTTTTT. Residues: CASKLAGDTGELFF.

The chain carries TRBV10-3 and TRBJ1-2, with D tentatively TRBD1 (5 bases). V dropped 11 bases and J dropped 4 bases, with 26 bases sitting between them. CDR3 length: 16 residues. Germline V gene data show CDR1 as ENHRY and CDR2 as SYGVKD. The CDR3 spells CASRTATGTSFYGYTF. CDR3 bases: TGTGCCTCAAGAACGGCTACCGGGACGTCCTTCTATGGCTACACCTTC.

This clonotype was seen only once. A much larger clone differs by one base, so this may be a read error. This chain uses TRBV24-1 with TRBJ1-5; 7 positions agree with TRBD1. This CDR3 has 16 amino acids. J lost 5 bases, V lost 3 bases, and 9 bases had no gene match. Germline CDR1 reads KGHDR; CDR2 reads SFDVKD. For the CDR3, the DNA is TGTGCCACCAGTGATCCCGGACAGGCGGGAGATCAGCCCCAGCATTTT. Protein sequence: CATSDPGQAGDQPQHF.

The CDR3 nucleotides are TGTGCCAGCAGTTTAGAGCGGACACTCTATGGCTACACCTTC. Translation: CASSLERTLYGYTF. The V gene is TRBV2, the J gene TRBJ1-2; a possible D gene is TRBD1 (5 bases). Germline-derived CDR1 and CDR2 are SNHLY and FYNNEI. Trimming shortened V by 5 bases and J by 4 bases, and 14 bases separated the two germline ends. CDR3 size: 14 residues.

This clonotype appeared a few times. The CDR3 region has the DNA TGTGCCAGCAGCCAAACCGTAGCGGGGTACACAGATACGCAGTATTTT. Its protein product is CASSQTVAGYTDTQYF. The rearrangement joins TRBV4-2 to TRBJ2-3, with 8 bases fitting TRBD2. The V gene end was trimmed by 2 bases and the J gene end by 2 bases; junction bases not matched to a gene: 6. Germline V gives CDR1 LGHNA, CDR2 YNFKEQ. The CDR3 sequence is 16 residues long.

J is TRBJ1-1 and V is TRBV5-1; 11 positions agree with TRBD1. The CDR3 runs to 18 residues. Per germline, CDR1 SGHRS and CDR2 YFSETQ. V dropped 0 bases and J dropped 0; count of bases not matched to a gene: 7. The CDR3 here is CASSLELRTGGLNTEAFF. CDR3 in DNA: TGCGCCAGCAGCTTGGAACTTCGGACAGGGGGCTTGAACACTGAAGCTTTCTTT.

Many counts were recorded for this clonotype. The chain carries TRBV7-8 and TRBJ1-2; no clear D gene. The CDR3 length is 14 residues. CDR1 is SGHVS and CDR2 is FQNEAQ in the germline V gene. V lost 6 bases and J 4 bases, leaving 15 bases between the germline ends. CDR3 DNA: TGTGCCAGCAGTCCTGCGACACTACCCTATGGCTACACCTTC. It codes for CASSPATLPYGYTF.

This clonotype has more than one count but fewer than ten. The chain uses TRBV14 and TRBJ1-1; D is uncertain. The CDR3 is made up of 14 amino acids. V was clipped by 0 bases and J by 1 base, with 6 bases between them. Germline values: CDR1 SGHDN, CDR2 FVKESK. CDR3 bases: TGTGCCAGCAGCCAAGAGGTAGCGAACACTGAAGCTTTCTTT. Translation gives CASSQEVANTEAFF.

Concerning this clonotype itself: At one end, the junction sequence differs from germline, possibly due to a read error. CDR3 region: CASSYGGQLYGYTF. DNA for the CDR3: TGTGCCAGCAGTTACGGGGGACAGCTTTATGGCTACACCTTC. This sequence joins TRBV10-3 and TRBJ1-2; 7 bases agree with TRBD1. The CDR3 has 14 residues. Germline CDR1 is ENHRY and CDR2 is SYGVKD.

Remarks on this clonotype: One base away lies a much larger clone, so this may be a sequencing read error. This chain links TRBV15 with TRBJ1-1; 12 bases line up with TRBD1. Trimming at V came to 2 bases and at J to 8 bases, leaving 3 bases not matched to a gene. CDR1 is LNHNV, CDR2 YYDKDF, per germline (reference sequence). This CDR3 comprises 14 residues. Here the CDR3 DNA reads TGTGCCACCAGCAGACCGGGACAGGGGGCCGAAGCTTTCTTT. It yields the protein CATSRPGQGAEAFF.

This chain uses TRBV6-1 with TRBJ2-7, with D possibly TRBD2 on 5 matching bases. Germline loops: CDR1 MNHNS, CDR2 SASEGT. The CDR3 has 13 residues. V lost 6 bases to trimming and J lost 0 bases, with 9 bases between them. CDR3 loop: CASREDFSYEQYF. In DNA, the CDR3 is TGTGCCAGCAGGGAGGACTTCTCCTACGAGCAGTACTTC.

In its sample, this clonotype was seen many times. This chain links TRBV2 with TRBJ2-5; tentatively, D is TRBD1 or TRBD2 (5 bases each). V was clipped by 6 bases and J by 2 bases, with 13 bases between them. The V gene's germline CDR1 is SNHLY and CDR2 FYNNEI. The length of the CDR3 is 14 residues. Here the CDR3 DNA reads TGTGCCAGCAGGAGGGTCGACAGTCAAGAGACCCAGTACTTC. It yields the protein CASRRVDSQETQYF.

V usage is TRBV2 and J usage is TRBJ1-3; 8 nucleotides match TRBD1. Germline V gene data show CDR1 as SNHLY and CDR2 as FYNNEI. Trimming at V came to 4 bases and at J to 8 bases, leaving 7 bases not matched to a gene. The CDR3 contains 14 residues. The CDR3 DNA sequence: TGTGCCAGCAGTGGGACAGGGTTTGGGGACACCATATATTTT. Its translation: CASSGTGFGDTIYF.

There are many counts of this clonotype. The rearrangement uses TRBV20-1 and TRBJ1-1, with TRBD1 as a possible D gene (6 bases). This CDR3 has 13 amino acids. Between the trimmed V and J ends, which lost 0 bases and 5 bases, there was a span of 10 bases. CDR1 is DFQATT, CDR2 SNEGSKA, per germline (reference sequence). The CDR3 nucleotides read TGCAGTGCTAGAGACGAGGGGGAGACTGAAGCTTTCTTT. Translation: CSARDEGETEAFF.

The J gene is TRBJ1-5, the V gene TRBV2, with a tentative D call TRBD1 (5 bases). Germline CDR1 reads SNHLY; CDR2 reads FYNNEI. The germline V and J ends were trimmed by 5 bases and 4 bases, with 12 bases remaining between them. CDR3 size: 14 residues. The CDR3 is CASSRDVVNQPQHF. In DNA, the CDR3 is TGTGCCAGCAGTAGGGACGTAGTAAATCAGCCCCAGCATTTT.

The V call is TRBV7-6, the J call TRBJ1-6; the match to TRBD1 covers 8 bases. Germline assignment: CDR1 SGHVS and CDR2 FNYEAQ. Trimming took 7 bases from V and 8 from J; bases not matched to a gene: 4. This CDR3 has 13 amino acids. CDR3 loop: CASNLTGDSPLHF. The CDR3 nucleotides read TGTGCCAGCAACTTGACAGGGGATTCACCCCTCCACTTT.

The J gene is TRBJ1-1, the V gene TRBV20-1, with 11 bases fitting TRBD1. This CDR3 contains 16 residues. Germline V lookup: CDR1 DFQATT, CDR2 SNEGSKA (reference sequence). Trimming removed 3 bases from V and 1 base from J; junction bases left unmatched: 7. This chain's CDR3 is CSARTGQGAWNTEAFF. The DNA for the CDR3 is TGCAGTGCTAGGACCGGACAGGGGGCTTGGAACACTGAAGCTTTCTTT.

This chain links TRBV25-1 with TRBJ1-1; 7 positions match TRBD1. Germline CDR1 reads MGHDK; CDR2 reads SYGVNS. Trimming took 2 bases from V and 4 from J; bases not matched to a gene: 7. The length of the CDR3 is 15 residues. The chain's CDR3 is CASSEAAQGGTEAFF. The CDR3 DNA sequence: TGTGCCAGCAGTGAAGCGGCCCAGGGGGGCACTGAAGCTTTCTTT.

Ten or more counts support this clonotype. The CDR3 DNA reads TGTGCCACCAGTGAAGCATCAGGTGTCGGTCAGCCCCAGCATTTT. Protein sequence: CATSEASGVGQPQHF. This chain joins TRBV24-1 and TRBJ1-5; D gene ambiguous. V was cut by 4 bases and J by 6 bases, with 15 bases left in between. The CDR3 is 15 amino acids. Germline V lookup: CDR1 KGHDR, CDR2 SFDVKD.

With respect to this clonotype: At one end the junction does not follow the germline gene, possibly because of a read error. The J gene is TRBJ1-5, the V gene TRBV25-1; perhaps TRBD1 as D (5 bases). CDR1 is MGHDK, CDR2 SYGVNS, per germline. CDR3 size: 15 residues. DNA of the CDR3: TGTACCAGCAGAGGTCGGCCGGGGGGCAATCAGCCCCAGCATTTT. This sequence encodes CTSRGRPGGNQPQHF.